A single sample is the source of the 30 T cell receptor beta chains below, sequenced in a study of identical twins. TCRdb reanalysed the 5' RACE reads using MiXCR and keeps one entry per CDR3 protein. This table has 600,000 to 800,000 distinct CDR3 sequences, 21% appearing once. These data are also associated with another study on T cells expressing NK-cell markers.

The source material was PBMCs. Source of these receptors: a woman younger than 30 in good health.

This clonotype was detected many times. This chain uses TRBV5-1 with TRBJ2-7; no reliable D call. Germline assignment: CDR1 SGHRS and CDR2 YFSETQ. The CDR3 sequence is 14 residues long. The ends were cut back, 1 base at V and 5 bases at J, with 13 bases in the middle. The CDR3 protein is CASSLRLKGDEQYF. CDR3 coding DNA: TGCGCCAGCAGCTTGCGTCTAAAGGGTGACGAGCAGTACTTC.

This clonotype occurred a few times. This chain joins TRBV7-9 and TRBJ2-7, with 8 bases identical to TRBD1. The V and J ends lost 5 bases and 3 bases, in that order; junction bases with no gene match: 15. Germline V lookup: CDR1 SEHNR, CDR2 FQNEAQ (reference sequence). The CDR3 totals 17 residues. CDR3 sequence (DNA): TGTGCCAGCAGCGACCAAACCCCTGGGACAGGAAGCTACGAGCAGTACTTC. Protein product: CASSDQTPGTGSYEQYF.

This clonotype was seen a few times. The chain uses TRBV10-3 and TRBJ1-2; 7 positions agree with TRBD1. V lost 6 bases, J lost 2 bases, and 6 bases stayed unmatched. Germline V gene data show CDR1 as ENHRY and CDR2 as SYGVKD. The CDR3 sequence is 14 residues long. CDR3 nucleotide sequence: TGTGCCATCAGCCAAGGACAGGCCAACTATGGCTACACCTTC. Translating gives CAISQGQANYGYTF.

This chain links TRBV7-2 with TRBJ2-2, with 10 bases lining up with TRBD2. The germline V gene encodes CDR1 SGHTA and CDR2 FQGNSA. The CDR3 is made up of 17 amino acids. V gave up 5 bases and J gave up 5 bases; unmatched junction bases: 11. The DNA for the CDR3 is TGTGCCAGCAGCCCATTTCTAGCGGGAGTTGGAACCGGGGAGCTGTTTTTT. Amino acid sequence: CASSPFLAGVGTGELFF. Based on the CDR3 plus reference TRBV7-2 and TRBJ2-2, the full variable domain is GAGVSQSPSNKVTEKGKDVELRCDPISGHTALYWYRQSLGQGLEFLIYFQGNSAPDKSGLPSDRFSAERTGGSVSTLTIQRTQQEDSAVYLCASSPFLAGVGTGELFFGEGSRLTVL.

The V and J genes are TRBV29-1 and TRBJ2-5; 10 bases agree with TRBD1. V trimming: 6 bases; J trimming: 5 bases; junction bases outside the gene matches: 9. This CDR3 comprises 14 residues. Germline V lookup: CDR1 SQVTM, CDR2 ANQGSEA. The DNA for the CDR3 is TGCAGCGTCGTGGGACAGGGGAAGGGGGAGACCCAGTACTTC. It translates to CSVVGQGKGETQYF. Variable domain in full (rest from reference TRBV29-1 and TRBJ2-5): SAVISQKPSRDICQRGTSLTIQCQVDSQVTMMFWYRQQPGQSLTLIATANQGSEATYESGFVIDKFPISRPNLTFSTLTVSNMSPEDSSIYLCSVVGQGKGETQYFGPGTRLLVL.

The chain couples TRBV15 to TRBJ2-3, with 12 bases aligning to TRBD1. V was pared by 3 bases and J by 1 base, with 2 bases of the junction left unmatched. The CDR3 has 16 amino acids. The V gene's germline CDR1 is LNHNV and CDR2 YYDKDF (reference sequence). The CDR3 DNA sequence: TGTGCCACCAGCAGGGGACAGGGGGCTGGCACAGATACGCAGTATTTT. Protein: CATSRGQGAGTDTQYF.

V gene TRBV5-1 combines with J gene TRBJ2-7; no reliable D call. The CDR3 extends over 14 amino acids. The germline V gene encodes CDR1 SGHRS and CDR2 YFSETQ. V lost 2 bases and J 6 bases, leaving 15 bases between the germline ends. In nucleotides, the CDR3 is TGCGCCAGCAGCTTAGCTCCCCCGGGTCTCGAGCAGTACTTC. Translation: CASSLAPPGLEQYF.

The J gene is TRBJ2-7, the V gene TRBV27; TRBD1 agrees at 9 bases. J was trimmed by 1 base and V by 5 bases; bases with no gene match: 15. Germline CDR1 MNHEY, CDR2 SMNVEV (reference sequence). The CDR3 consists of 18 residues. CDR3 coding DNA: TGTGCCAGCAGTCCCCTGGGGTGGGGGACAGGGAGTTCCTACGAGCAGTACTTC. Amino acid sequence: CASSPLGWGTGSSYEQYF.

This clonotype was counted a few times. J is TRBJ1-5 and V is TRBV7-9; D is uncertain. Germline CDR1 and CDR2: SEHNR and FQNEAQ (reference sequence). This CDR3 has 12 amino acids. The ends were cut back, 3 bases at V and 7 bases at J, with 7 bases in the middle. The CDR3 region is CASSFVGQPQHF. DNA for the CDR3: TGTGCCAGCAGCTTCGTGGGGCAGCCCCAGCATTTT.

The V and J genes are TRBV7-9 and TRBJ2-7; 9 bases match TRBD1. This CDR3 spans 15 amino acids. J lost 5 bases, V lost 5 bases, and 10 bases had no gene match. Germline lookup yields CDR1 SEHNR and CDR2 FQNEAQ (reference sequence). CDR3 bases: TGTGCCAGCAGCCCCAAGGACAGGGGCTACCACGAGCAGTACTTC. It specifies CASSPKDRGYHEQYF.

Here the CDR3 reads CASSQDGASGYEQYF. DNA of the CDR3: TGCGCCAGCAGCCAAGATGGGGCTAGCGGCTACGAGCAGTACTTC. The rearrangement uses TRBV4-1 and TRBJ2-7; 7 bases line up with TRBD2. The CDR3 totals 15 residues. CDR1 MGHRA and CDR2 YSYEKL come from the germline V gene. J gave up 3 bases and V 0 bases, and 5 bases lay outside the gene matches.

The genes are TRBV7-6 and TRBJ2-1, with 11 bases that match TRBD2. Germline assignment: CDR1 SGHVS and CDR2 FNYEAQ. V dropped 5 bases and J dropped 7; count of bases not matched to a gene: 13. This CDR3 contains 17 residues. The CDR3 region has the DNA TGTGCCAGCAGCCCCTGGTCTAGCGGGGGGTTTGGTAATGAGCAGTTCTTC. Translated: CASSPWSSGGFGNEQFF.

The chain links TRBV12-3 or TRBV12-4 to TRBJ1-1; 9 nucleotides align to TRBD1. Trimming removed 8 bases from V and 8 bases from J; junction bases left unmatched: 6. The CDR3 runs 12 residues. CDR3 in DNA: TGTGCCAGCGGGGGACAGGGCACGGAAGCTTTCTTT. It specifies CASGGQGTEAFF.

V usage is TRBV11-2 and J usage is TRBJ2-5; 8 bases line up with TRBD2. Trimming removed 6 bases from V and 1 base from J; junction bases left unmatched: 7. Looked up from germline, CDR1 is SGHAT and CDR2 is FQNNGV. The CDR3 loop spans 15 amino acids. CDR3 coding DNA: TGTGCCAGCAGATTGGGCGGGGGGTTCCAAGAGACCCAGTACTTC. It codes for CASRLGGGFQETQYF.

CDR3 protein: CATSRPFGERGPGELFF. The CDR3 nucleotides are TGTGCCACCAGCAGACCCTTTGGGGAGAGGGGACCCGGGGAGCTGTTTTTT. The chain combines TRBV15 with TRBJ2-2; D could derive from TRBD1 or TRBD2 (5 bases each). Germline V lookup: CDR1 LNHNV, CDR2 YYDKDF (reference sequence). V shed 2 bases and J shed 6 bases, with 19 bases lying between them. The CDR3 is 17 residues long.

Only one count was recorded for this clonotype. The J gene is TRBJ2-7, the V gene TRBV10-3; 8 bases agree with TRBD1. The CDR3 is made up of 15 amino acids. Germline loops: CDR1 ENHRY, CDR2 SYGVKD. The V gene end was trimmed by 6 bases and the J gene end by 5 bases; junction bases not matched to a gene: 12. CDR3 amino acids: CAIRGGQALGDEQYF. The CDR3 DNA reads TGTGCCATCAGGGGGGGACAGGCCCTTGGTGACGAGCAGTACTTC.

This clonotype was seen a handful of times. V gene TRBV7-9 combines with J gene TRBJ2-3, with a possible D match to TRBD1 (6 bases). The CDR3 loop spans 13 amino acids. V dropped 5 bases and J dropped 7 bases, with 13 bases sitting between them. Germline values: CDR1 SEHNR, CDR2 FQNEAQ (reference sequence). As DNA, the CDR3 is TGTGCCAGCAGCACGGAGACAGGCCATACGCAGTATTTT. Translating gives CASSTETGHTQYF.

This clonotype was observed at least ten times. The chain combines TRBV4-3 with TRBJ2-1; 10 bases match TRBD2. The CDR3 has 16 amino acids. With 4 bases clipped from V and 4 bases from J, the junction kept 7 bases outside the gene matches. CDR1 is LGHNA and CDR2 is YSLEER in the germline V gene. The CDR3 protein is CASSPDEAGGYNEQFF. The CDR3 DNA reads TGCGCCAGCAGCCCGGACGAAGCGGGAGGGTACAATGAGCAGTTCTTC.

J is TRBJ1-1 and V is TRBV18; a possible D gene is TRBD1 (5 bases). Germline-derived CDR1 and CDR2 are KGHSH and LQKENI. The CDR3 sequence is 14 residues long. V lost 3 bases and J 7 bases, leaving 15 bases between the germline ends. CDR3 nucleotides: TGTGCCAGCTCACCCGACCAAGGAAGGGGTGAAGCTTTCTTT. Its protein is CASSPDQGRGEAFF.

The chain combines TRBV7-2 with TRBJ2-1; 8 nucleotides agree with TRBD2. J lost 10 bases, V lost 4 bases, and 6 bases had no gene match. The CDR3 has 13 residues. The germline CDR1 and CDR2 sequences are SGHTA and FQGNSA. The CDR3 protein is CASSSSLAEEQFF. The CDR3 DNA reads as TGTGCCAGCAGCTCGTCACTAGCGGAAGAGCAGTTCTTC.

This clonotype was counted a few times. This sequence joins TRBV20-1 and TRBJ1-5; D is perhaps TRBD1 (5 bases). This CDR3 is 16 amino acids long. CDR1 is DFQATT, CDR2 SNEGSKA, per germline (reference sequence). V lost 6 bases and J 4 bases, leaving 22 bases between the germline ends. CDR3 amino acids: CSATILRWGDNQPQHF. The CDR3 DNA is TGCAGTGCCACTATTCTGAGATGGGGGGATAATCAGCCCCAGCATTTT.

This clonotype was picked up a small number of times. The chain is built from TRBV6-1 and TRBJ2-7, with a possible D match to TRBD1 (6 bases). Trimming left V 7 bases short and J 3 bases short, with 13 bases between. From germline, CDR1 is MNHNS and CDR2 SASEGT. The CDR3 loop spans 13 amino acids. In nucleotides, the CDR3 is TGTGCCAGCAACGAACGGACAGACTACGAGCAGTACTTC. The encoded protein is CASNERTDYEQYF.

This clonotype was counted only a few times. The chain employs TRBV7-9 and TRBJ2-3; 7 bases are shared with TRBD2. This CDR3 is built from 15 residues. Germline trimming cut 6 bases from V and 5 bases from J; bases unmatched to any gene: 11. In germline, CDR1 is SEHNR, CDR2 FQNEAQ (reference sequence). CDR3 in amino acids: CASSLTASGRDTQYF. CDR3 nucleotide sequence: TGTGCCAGCAGTTTAACGGCTAGCGGTAGAGATACGCAGTATTTT. Complete variable domain (other parts from reference TRBV7-9 and TRBJ2-3): DTGVSQNPRHKITKRGQNVTFRCDPISEHNRLYWYRQTLGQGPEFLTYFQNEAQLEKSRLLSDRFSAERPKGSFSTLEIQRTEQGDSAMYLCASSLTASGRDTQYFGPGTRLTVL.

This sequence joins TRBV12-3 or TRBV12-4 and TRBJ2-1, with 8 bases lining up with TRBD1. The length of the CDR3 is 12 residues. V lost 6 bases to trimming and J lost 9 bases; unmatched junction nucleotides: 4. The CDR3 region has the DNA TGTGCCAGCAGGCACAGGGGGATTGAGCAGTTCTTC. Translating gives CASRHRGIEQFF.

V gene TRBV6-5 combines with J gene TRBJ2-1; TRBD2 agrees at 8 bases. CDR3 length equals 14 residues. After removal of 1 base from V and 10 bases from J, the junction contained 6 bases not matched to a gene. Germline assignment: CDR1 MNHEY and CDR2 SVGAGI. The CDR3 loop reads CASSYFPGGGEQFF. In DNA, the CDR3 is TGTGCCAGCAGTTACTTTCCGGGGGGGGGAGAGCAGTTCTTC.

This clonotype was counted only a few times. This chain uses TRBV12-3 or TRBV12-4 with TRBJ1-2; possibly TRBD1 for D (5 bases). The CDR3 contains 14 residues. V was shortened by 6 bases and J by 0 bases, with 11 bases between the two germline ends. This CDR3 reads CASRRQNTNYGYTF. DNA for the CDR3: TGTGCCAGCAGACGACAGAATACTAACTATGGCTACACCTTC.

A few counts support this clonotype. The J gene is TRBJ2-7, the V gene TRBV12-3 or TRBV12-4; no definite D call. With 5 bases removed from V and 6 bases from J, the gap between germline ends came to 14 bases. This CDR3 contains 13 residues. In nucleotides, the CDR3 is TGTGCCAGCAGTCCCCCCGACTGGGGCGAGCAGTACTTC. Translating it yields CASSPPDWGEQYF.

This clonotype was seen only once. The V and J genes are TRBV7-8 and TRBJ1-1; 7 nucleotides agree with TRBD1. Trimming removed 1 base from V and 11 bases from J; junction bases left unmatched: 7. This CDR3 contains 13 residues. Germline values: CDR1 SGHVS, CDR2 FQNEAQ. The CDR3 is CASSLGQGDDAFF. The CDR3 DNA is TGTGCCAGCAGCTTAGGGCAGGGGGATGACGCTTTCTTT.

The chain carries TRBV30 and TRBJ1-1; D may be TRBD1 (5 bases). This CDR3 contains 14 residues. In germline, CDR1 is GTSNPN, CDR2 SVGIG (reference sequence). Trimming cost V 0 bases and J 1 base, with 9 bases left between them. The CDR3 loop is CAWSVRQRNTEAFF. Here the CDR3 DNA reads TGTGCCTGGAGTGTACGACAGAGGAACACTGAAGCTTTCTTT. Full variable domain (missing parts from reference TRBV30 and TRBJ1-1): SQTIHQWPATLVQPVGSPLSLECTVEGTSNPNLYWYRQAAGRGLQLLFYSVGIGQISSEVPQNLSASRPQDRQFILSSKKLLLSDSGFYLCAWSVRQRNTEAFFGQGTRLTVV.

The J gene is TRBJ2-7, the V gene TRBV7-9; 9 nucleotides align to TRBD2. The CDR3 is 14 amino acids. The germline gives CDR1 SEHNR, CDR2 FQNEAQ (reference sequence). V was pared by 3 bases and J by 6 bases, with 6 bases of the junction left unmatched. This CDR3 is CASSFGTSPLEQYF. Written as DNA, the CDR3 is TGTGCCAGCAGCTTCGGGACTAGCCCCCTCGAGCAGTACTTC.